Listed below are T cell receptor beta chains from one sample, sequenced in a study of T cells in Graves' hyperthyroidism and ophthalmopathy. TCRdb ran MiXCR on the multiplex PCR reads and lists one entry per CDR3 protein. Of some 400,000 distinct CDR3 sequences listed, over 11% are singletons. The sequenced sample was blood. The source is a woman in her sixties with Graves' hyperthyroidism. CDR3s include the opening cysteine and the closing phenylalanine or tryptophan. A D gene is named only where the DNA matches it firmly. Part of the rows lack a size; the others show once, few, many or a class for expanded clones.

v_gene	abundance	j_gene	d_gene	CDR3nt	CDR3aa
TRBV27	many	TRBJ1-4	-	TGTGCCAGCAGTTCCCGGGGAGAAAAACTGTTTTTT	CASSSRGEKLFF
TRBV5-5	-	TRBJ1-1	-	TGTGCCAGCAGCTCAGCGGGACGGATGAACACTGAAGCTTTCTTT	CASSSAGRMNTEAFF
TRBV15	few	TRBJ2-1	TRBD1	TGTGCCACCCGGGCAGGGGGCGGCGATGAGCAGTTCTTC	CATRAGGGDEQFF
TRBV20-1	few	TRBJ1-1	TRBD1	TGCAGTGCTCTCCGGACAGGGCCAATGAACACTGAAGCTTTCTTT	CSALRTGPMNTEAFF
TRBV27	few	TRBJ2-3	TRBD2	TGTGCCAGCAGTTCCGGACTAGCGGGAGCAGATACGCAGTATTTT	CASSSGLAGADTQYF
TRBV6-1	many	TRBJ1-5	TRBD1	TGTGCCAGCGCCAGGGGGCATGGTCAGCCCCAGCATTTT	CASARGHGQPQHF
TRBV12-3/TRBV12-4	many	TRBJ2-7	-	TGTGCCAGCGGGCGGACAGAAACTTACGAGCAGTACTTC	CASGRTETYEQYF
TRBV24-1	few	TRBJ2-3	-	TGTGCCACCAGTGATCCTTCCATCCGCGGTACGCAGTATTTT	CATSDPSIRGTQYF
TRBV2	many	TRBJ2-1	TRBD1	TGTGCCAGCAGACCGACAGGGGGCAATGAGCAGTTCTTC	CASRPTGGNEQFF
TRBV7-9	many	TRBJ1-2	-	TGTGCCAGCAGCAATCCAGCCGGGACAACTAACTATGGCTACACCTTC	CASSNPAGTTNYGYTF
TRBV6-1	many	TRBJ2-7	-	TGTGCCAGCAGTGTTCTCGGCTCCTACGAGCAGTACTTC	CASSVLGSYEQYF
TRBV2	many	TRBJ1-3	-	TGTGCCAGCAGTGAAAGTTACTCTGGAAACACCATATATTTT	CASSESYSGNTIYF
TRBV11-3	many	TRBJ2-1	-	TGTGCCAGCAGCTTAAATGAGCAGTTCTTC	CASSLNEQFF
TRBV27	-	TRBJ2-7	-	TGTGCCAGCAGTTTGGGTGAAAACGAGCAGTACTTC	CASSLGENEQYF
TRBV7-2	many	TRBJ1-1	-	TGTGCCAGCAGCTTAAACAGGAACACTGAAGCTTTCTTT	CASSLNRNTEAFF
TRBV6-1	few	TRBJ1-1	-	TGTGCCAGCAACCTCCAAATGGGAGCTTTCTTT	CASNLQMGAFF
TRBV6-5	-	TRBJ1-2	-	TGTGCCAGCAGTTACTTGGGGGGTAATGTCTACACCTTC	CASSYLGGNVYTF
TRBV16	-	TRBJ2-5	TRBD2	TGTGCCAGCAGCCCCGGACTAGCGGGCCAACAAGAGACCCAGTACTTC	CASSPGLAGQQETQYF
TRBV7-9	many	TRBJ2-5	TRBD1	TGTGCCAGCAGTCAGGAGGGACAGGGTCAAGAGACCCAGTACTTC	CASSQEGQGQETQYF
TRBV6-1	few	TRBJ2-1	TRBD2	TGTGCCAGCAGCACTAGCGGGAGTAGTCCCGGTGAGCAGTTCTTC	CASSTSGSSPGEQFF
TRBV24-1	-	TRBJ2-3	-	TGTGCCACCAGTGAGGCAGGGAGAGATACGCAGTATTTT	CATSEAGRDTQYF
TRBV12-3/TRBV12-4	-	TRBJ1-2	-	TGTGCCAGCTCCCAGGCGGGAGGCTACACCTTC	CASSQAGGYTF
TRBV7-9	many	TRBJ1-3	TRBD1	TGTGCCAGCAGCTCGGATAAGACAGGGATCCCTTCTGGAAACACCATATATTTT	CASSSDKTGIPSGNTIYF
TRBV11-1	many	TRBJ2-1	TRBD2	TGTGCCAGCAGCTTTTTCGAAGGGGCTAGCGGGAGGATCAACAATGAGCAGTTCTTC	CASSFFEGASGRINNEQFF
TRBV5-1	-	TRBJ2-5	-	TGCGCCAGCAGCAACGGAAGAGGGTACCAAGAGACCCAGTACTTC	CASSNGRGYQETQYF
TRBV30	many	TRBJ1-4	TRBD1	TGTGCCTGGAGGAAACAGGGGGCTAATGAAAAACTGTTTTTT	CAWRKQGANEKLFF
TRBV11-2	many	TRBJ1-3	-	TGTGCCAGCAGTCAGACGGGAAACACCATATATTTT	CASSQTGNTIYF
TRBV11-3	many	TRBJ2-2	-	TGTGCCAGCAGCGGGGGACTCAGGGAGCTGTTTTTT	CASSGGLRELFF
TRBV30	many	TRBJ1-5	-	TGTGCCTGGAGCGTCCGGGACACCAATCAGCCCCAGCATTTT	CAWSVRDTNQPQHF
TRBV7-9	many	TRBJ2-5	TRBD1	TGTGCCAGCAGCTTACAAGGGGGCGGAGAGACCCAGTACTTC	CASSLQGGGETQYF
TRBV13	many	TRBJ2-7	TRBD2	TGTGCCAGCAGCACAATTTCCGGGACTAGCGGGATGGGAGAGCAGTACTTC	CASSTISGTSGMGEQYF
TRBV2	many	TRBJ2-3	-	TGTGCCAGCAGTCCTCGGGGGAATTCTAGGGATACGCAGTATTTT	CASSPRGNSRDTQYF
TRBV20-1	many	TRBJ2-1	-	TGCAGTGCCCCCTCGGGCAGCCGTTTCTACAATGAGCAGTTCTTC	CSAPSGSRFYNEQFF
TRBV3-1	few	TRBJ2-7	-	TGTGCCAGCAGCCAGGGACGGGGGCCCTCCTACGAGCAGTACTTC	CASSQGRGPSYEQYF
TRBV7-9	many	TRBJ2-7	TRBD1	TGTGCCAGCAGTAGTATACGGGACAGGGGATTAGGGGAGCAGTACTTC	CASSSIRDRGLGEQYF
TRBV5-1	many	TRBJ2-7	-	TGCGCCAGCAGCCGCGGACGGGGGAATTACGAGCAGTACTTC	CASSRGRGNYEQYF
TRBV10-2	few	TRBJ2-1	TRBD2	TGCGCCAGCAAAGGGACTAACAATGAGCAGTTCTTC	CASKGTNNEQFF
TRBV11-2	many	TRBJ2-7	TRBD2	TGTGCCAGCAGCTTCCAACTAGCGTCGTCCTACGAGCAGTACTTC	CASSFQLASSYEQYF
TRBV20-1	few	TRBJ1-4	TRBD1	TGCAGTGCTAGAGGAAAGGGGGCGGCTAATGAAAAACTGTTTTTT	CSARGKGAANEKLFF
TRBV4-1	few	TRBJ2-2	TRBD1	TGCGCCAGCAGCCCCATAGGCAGGGGGCAGGGGGAGCTGTTTTTT	CASSPIGRGQGELFF
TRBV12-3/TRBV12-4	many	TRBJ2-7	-	TGTGCCAGCAGTTTTAGACACGTCGAGCAGTACTTC	CASSFRHVEQYF
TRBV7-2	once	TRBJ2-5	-	TGTGCCAGCAGCTTAAACCGCATATCCACTCAAGGTGAGACCCAGTACTTC	CASSLNRISTQGETQYF
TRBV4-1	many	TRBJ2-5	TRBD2	TGCGCCAGCAGCCAACCTAGCGGGTACCAAGAGACCCAGTACTTC	CASSQPSGYQETQYF
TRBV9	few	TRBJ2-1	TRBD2	TGTGCCAGCAGCGTAAGACTAGCGGGAGGGTGTGAGCAGTTCTTC	CASSVRLAGGCEQFF
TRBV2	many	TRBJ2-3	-	TGTGCCAGCAGTACGACGGCTAGCACAGATACGCAGTATTTT	CASSTTASTDTQYF
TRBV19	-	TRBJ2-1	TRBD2	TGTGCCAGTAGTCCCAGCGGACTAGCGGGAGGAAGTGAGCAGTTCTTC	CASSPSGLAGGSEQFF
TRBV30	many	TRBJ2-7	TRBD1	TGTGCGGGGACAGGTCCTCTCTACGAGCAGTACTTC	CAGTGPLYEQYF
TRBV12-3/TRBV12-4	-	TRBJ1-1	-	TGTGCCAGCAGTTTTGAGGGGCGGGGGACTGAAGCTTTCTTT	CASSFEGRGTEAFF
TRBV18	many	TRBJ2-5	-	TGTGCCAGCTCCCAAGACAGAATTCAAGAGACCCAGTACTTC	CASSQDRIQETQYF
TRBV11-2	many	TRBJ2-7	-	TGTGCCAGCAGCCCTCCCCCGTTGACAGGGAGGTTTTACGAGCAGTACTTC	CASSPPPLTGRFYEQYF
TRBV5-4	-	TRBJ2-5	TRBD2	TGTGCCAGCAGCGGGGTCAATGGGGGAGGGGAGGAGACCCAGTACTTC	CASSGVNGGGEETQYF
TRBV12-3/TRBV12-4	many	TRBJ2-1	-	TGTGCCAATTCTCTTCGGGAGAGCAGCGTTGTGGAGCAGTTCTTC	CANSLRESSVVEQFF
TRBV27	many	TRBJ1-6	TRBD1	TGTGCCAGCAGTTGGCAGGGGGAGAATTCACCCCTCCACTTT	CASSWQGENSPLHF